This T cell receptor beta chain came from a study of OX40 agonist ivuxolimab in advanced cancers. Study context: An agonistic human IgG2 monoclonal antibody against OX40 (CD134) was given. About 44% of patients had received prior checkpoint inhibitor therapy. Study findings and constraints: The antigens recognized by the expanded peripheral T cells, that is their antigen specificity, were not determined.

A remark on this clone: Its matching antigen is unknown.

Clones were read by immunoSEQ multiplex PCR, and TCRdb kept only the in-frame ones, dropping some. The data contain some 19,000 clones, 55% to 75% of them seen just once; the ten biggest clones take up roughly 22%. The study sampled blood at baseline, cycle 4 day 1, and cycle 7 day 1. The receptor was isolated from an adult with an advanced solid tumor such as melanoma, head and neck, liver or kidney cancer. The sample was CD4+ or CD8+ T cells sorted from blood, taken in a trial of the OX40 agonist ivuxolimab.

This CDR3 reads CASSRGRGTDTQYF. The CDR3 nucleotides are TGTGCCAGCAGTCGGGGAAGGGGCACAGATACGCAGTATTTT. The chain recombines TRBV28 with TRBJ2-3; possibly TRBD2 for D (5 bases). Looked up from germline, CDR1 is MDHEN and CDR2 is SYDVKM. This CDR3 comprises 14 residues. Trimming pared 5 bases from V and 1 base from J, leaving 10 bases between.